This T cell receptor beta chain was profiled in a study of blood T cell repertoires in COVID-19. About the study: Specimens from acute and convalescent COVID-19 originated in the United States, Italy and Spain. Sample material is recorded as cDNA or gDNA derived from T cells, B-cell-depleted T cells, or PBMCs.

CDR1 SGHNT and CDR2 YYREEE come from the germline V gene (reference sequence). Trimming stripped 6 bases from V and 3 bases from J, with 12 bases between. The CDR3 has 14 residues. Per the original methods: Counts of nucleated cells, estimated from reference gene primer amplification, were obtained. Generated by immunoSEQ multiplex PCR, the TCRdb table keeps only in-frame clones and is missing some. V, J and clone size were drawn from that table, and D and trimming were deduced from the DNA. Of about 280,000 clones detected, roughly 85% appear once; the ten largest clones hold over 9%. The receptor's source is a woman aged 45 to 65 who had recovered from COVID-19. The chain combines TRBV5-4 with TRBJ1-4; tentative D call: TRBD1 (6 bases). The material sequenced was peripheral blood. The CDR3 coding sequence is TGTGCCAGCAAAAACCAGGGGTCTAATGAAAAACTGTTTTTT. Its protein product is CASKNQGSNEKLFF. Based on the CDR3 plus reference TRBV5-4 and TRBJ1-4, the full variable domain is ETGVTQSPTHLIKTRGQQVTLRCSSQSGHNTVSWYQQALGQGPQFIFQYYREEENGRGNFPPRFSGLQFPNYSSELNVNALELDDSALYLCASKNQGSNEKLFFGSGTQLSVL.